Here is one TCR beta chain with its context. The antigen remains unidentified. These data are taken from a study of cytomegalovirus exposure and HLA in healthy donors. Study outcomes and limitations: CMV serostatus was the only recorded immune exposure for donors. Most CMV-associated TCR beta chains appeared HLA-restricted in a later analysis.

Germline loops: CDR1 LGHNA, CDR2 YNFKEQ. The V and J ends lost 0 bases and 5 bases respectively, with 7 bases between them. This CDR3 has 13 amino acids. The PCR ran on 60 Vbeta and 13 Jbeta primers. The method was immunoSEQ multiplex PCR; TCRdb's version includes in-frame clones alone and lacks a portion of them. Of about 190,000 clones in the sample, approximately 80% were seen once. Input material: PBMCs. The chain joins TRBV4-2 to TRBJ1-1; D is ambiguous. The clonotype originates from a boy younger than 10 in good health and CMV-seronegative. CDR3 residues: CASSQDPGTEAFF. CDR3 sequence (DNA): TGTGCCAGCAGCCAAGATCCCGGGACTGAAGCTTTCTTT.